Listed here is a single T cell receptor beta chain. The source of the sample is a study of OX40 agonist ivuxolimab in advanced cancers. This table comes from immunoSEQ multiplex PCR, and its TCRdb copy is limited to in-frame clones, with some not included. The table includes roughly 99,000 clones, around 93% detected once. The receptor comes from an adult with an advanced solid tumor such as melanoma, head and neck, liver or kidney cancer. Sequenced here: CD4+ or CD8+ T cells sorted from blood, sampled in a trial of the OX40 agonist ivuxolimab.

As DNA, the CDR3 is TGTGCCAGCAGCTTATTTACGGTCGGGGAGACCCAGTACTTC. Residues: CASSLFTVGETQYF. The chain carries TRBV7-9 and TRBJ2-5; the D is unclear. The germline V gene has CDR1 SEHNR and CDR2 FQNEAQ (reference sequence). This CDR3 has 14 residues. The V end lost 2 bases, the J end lost 5 bases, and 12 bases lay between the germline ends.